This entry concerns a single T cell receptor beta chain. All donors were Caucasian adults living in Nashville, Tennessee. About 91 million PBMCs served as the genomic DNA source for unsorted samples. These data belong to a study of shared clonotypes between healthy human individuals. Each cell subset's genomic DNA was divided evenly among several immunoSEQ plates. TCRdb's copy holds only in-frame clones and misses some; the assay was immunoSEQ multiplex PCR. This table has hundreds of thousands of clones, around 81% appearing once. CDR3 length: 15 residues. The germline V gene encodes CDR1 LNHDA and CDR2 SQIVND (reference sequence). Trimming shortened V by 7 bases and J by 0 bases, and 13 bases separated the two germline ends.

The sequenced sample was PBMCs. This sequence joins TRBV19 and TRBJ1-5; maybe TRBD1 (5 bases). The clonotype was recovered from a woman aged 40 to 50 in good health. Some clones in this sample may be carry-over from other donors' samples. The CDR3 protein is CASNPGGISNQPQHF. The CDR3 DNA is TGTGCCAGTAACCCGGGGGGGATTAGCAATCAGCCCCAGCATTTT.